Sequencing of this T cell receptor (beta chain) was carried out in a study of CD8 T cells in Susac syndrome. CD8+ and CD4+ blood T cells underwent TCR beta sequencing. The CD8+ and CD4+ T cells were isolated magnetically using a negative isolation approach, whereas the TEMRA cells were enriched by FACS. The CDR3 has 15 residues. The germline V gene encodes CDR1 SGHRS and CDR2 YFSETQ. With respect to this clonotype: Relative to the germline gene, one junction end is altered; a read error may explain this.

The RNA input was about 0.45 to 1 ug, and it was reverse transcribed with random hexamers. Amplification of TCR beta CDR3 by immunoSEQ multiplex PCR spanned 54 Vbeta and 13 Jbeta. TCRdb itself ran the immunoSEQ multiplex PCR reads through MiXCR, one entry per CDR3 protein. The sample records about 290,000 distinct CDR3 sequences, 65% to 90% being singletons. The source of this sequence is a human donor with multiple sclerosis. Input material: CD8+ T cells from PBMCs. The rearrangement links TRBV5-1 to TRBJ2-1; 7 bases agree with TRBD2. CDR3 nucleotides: TGCGCCGGCAGCTTTTCTGCGGGAGTTGTCAATGAGCAGTTCTTC. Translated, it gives CAGSFSAGVVNEQFF.